The present entry profiles one T cell receptor beta chain with its context. This entry is derived from a study of cytotoxic CD8 clonotypes in ibrutinib-treated CLL. This table comes from immunoSEQ multiplex PCR, and its TCRdb copy is limited to in-frame clones, with some not included. The sample holds about 140,000 clones, around 90% seen once. Around 2 micrograms of genomic DNA (from cryopreserved PBMCs) were used for TCR beta libraries. The CDR3 is 15 amino acids. Germline assignment: CDR1 MNHEY and CDR2 SVGAGI. Trimming took 2 bases from V and 7 from J; bases not matched to a gene: 7. The sequence was collected from a human donor with chronic lymphocytic leukemia. Here the sequenced sample was PBMCs, taken after 12 months of ibrutinib treatment. The V gene is TRBV6-5, the J gene TRBJ1-4; TRBD1 matches at 7 bases. The CDR3 coding sequence is TGTGCCAGCAGTTACCTTTCGACAGGGTCTGAAAAACTGTTTTTT. Its protein product is CASSYLSTGSEKLFF.